The rows below give T cell receptor beta chains drawn from one sample of a study of CD8+ T cells in alopecia areata. Generated by immunoSEQ multiplex PCR, the TCRdb table keeps only in-frame clones and is missing some. Among hundreds of thousands of clones listed, around 64% were seen once. The starting material was CD4+ T cells sorted from blood, obtained at week 52, from a patient treated with tofacitinib. The receptors were gathered from a human donor with alopecia areata. Each CDR3 is given with its conserved first and last residue. Fields, in order: D gene, V gene, J gene, CDR3 protein. D genes are given only for firm matches.

D gene: .
V gene: TRBV18
J gene: TRBJ2-5
CDR3 protein: CASSPTGSKETQYF

D gene: TRBD2
V gene: TRBV29-1
J gene: TRBJ2-3
CDR3 protein: CSLRGSGGGTDTQYF

D gene: .
V gene: TRBV5-1
J gene: TRBJ2-2
CDR3 protein: CASSLAGKTNTGELFF

D gene: .
V gene: TRBV29-1
J gene: TRBJ1-6
CDR3 protein: CSVTQGVDNSPLHF

D gene: TRBD1
V gene: TRBV6-5
J gene: TRBJ1-1
CDR3 protein: CASSYRTGGGTEAFF

D gene: .
V gene: TRBV19
J gene: TRBJ1-5
CDR3 protein: CASSEDQPQHF

D gene: .
V gene: TRBV11-2
J gene: TRBJ2-7
CDR3 protein: CASGGLNTYEQYF

D gene: TRBD1
V gene: TRBV6-5
J gene: TRBJ2-7
CDR3 protein: CASRGTGESYEQYF

D gene: TRBD1
V gene: TRBV2
J gene: TRBJ1-6
CDR3 protein: CASSETGQPSPLHF

D gene: .
V gene: TRBV29-1
J gene: TRBJ2-7
CDR3 protein: CSVDKGYEQYF

D gene: .
V gene: TRBV30
J gene: TRBJ1-1
CDR3 protein: CAWRGGQYTEAFF

D gene: TRBD2
V gene: TRBV5-1
J gene: TRBJ2-7
CDR3 protein: CASSPLATGSSYEQYF

D gene: .
V gene: TRBV29-1
J gene: TRBJ1-2
CDR3 protein: CSVGERGQPFYGYTF

D gene: .
V gene: TRBV9
J gene: TRBJ2-2
CDR3 protein: CASSVGTGELFF

D gene: TRBD1
V gene: TRBV5-1
J gene: TRBJ2-2
CDR3 protein: CASSLRQGARTGELFF

D gene: TRBD2
V gene: TRBV30
J gene: TRBJ2-5
CDR3 protein: CARTSGGERETQYF

D gene: .
V gene: TRBV19
J gene: TRBJ2-1
CDR3 protein: CASSIRGRNEQFF

D gene: .
V gene: TRBV25-1
J gene: TRBJ1-4
CDR3 protein: CASSDAREKLFF

D gene: TRBD1
V gene: TRBV11-1
J gene: TRBJ2-2
CDR3 protein: CASSSQTGANTGELFF

D gene: .
V gene: TRBV9
J gene: TRBJ1-2
CDR3 protein: CASSVASTNYGYTF

D gene: TRBD2
V gene: TRBV14
J gene: TRBJ2-5
CDR3 protein: CASSQLTSGAQETQYF

D gene: TRBD1
V gene: TRBV4-2
J gene: TRBJ1-2
CDR3 protein: CASSQGGQGEGYGYTF

D gene: .
V gene: TRBV29-1
J gene: TRBJ2-3
CDR3 protein: CSLRGAGPTDTQYF

D gene: .
V gene: TRBV27
J gene: TRBJ2-7
CDR3 protein: CASGRGSYEQYF

D gene: .
V gene: TRBV9
J gene: TRBJ2-1
CDR3 protein: CASSVVGGEQFF

D gene: TRBD1
V gene: TRBV30
J gene: TRBJ1-2
CDR3 protein: CASERARGIYGYTF

D gene: TRBD2
V gene: TRBV5-4
J gene: TRBJ2-3
CDR3 protein: CAVWRGGGDTQYF

D gene: .
V gene: TRBV7-2
J gene: TRBJ1-6
CDR3 protein: CASSSGSGTTLSRGSPLHF

D gene: .
V gene: TRBV25-1
J gene: TRBJ1-1
CDR3 protein: CASSPQVGGRTEAFF

D gene: TRBD2
V gene: TRBV4-3
J gene: TRBJ2-3
CDR3 protein: CASSQGTSGHTDTQYF

D gene: TRBD2
V gene: TRBV10-3
J gene: TRBJ2-1
CDR3 protein: CAISGPSGETNEQFF

D gene: TRBD1
V gene: TRBV2
J gene: TRBJ1-5
CDR3 protein: CASSLDRGNQPQHF

D gene: .
V gene: TRBV2
J gene: TRBJ1-2
CDR3 protein: CASSEIAVNYGYTF

D gene: TRBD1
V gene: TRBV9
J gene: TRBJ1-2
CDR3 protein: CASSVGQPPNYGYTF

D gene: .
V gene: TRBV7-3
J gene: TRBJ2-5
CDR3 protein: CASSLRPQETQYF